The following is a TCR beta chain sequence with its context. Under the authors' procedure: Reference gene primer amplification in the assay estimated nucleated cell counts. Method: immunoSEQ multiplex PCR; TCRdb's copy keeps in-frame clones and lacks some. V, J and clone size are taken as reported in that table, and D and trimming were inferred from the DNA itself. In the table there are some 240,000 clones, around 87% of which are singletons. The CDR3 sequence is 12 residues long. The germline V gene encodes CDR1 SQVTM and CDR2 ANQGSEA. Trimming removed 7 bases at V and 4 bases at J, with 13 bases between. The data were taken from a study of blood T cell repertoires in COVID-19. Study overall: Donors in the United States, Italy and Spain gave samples during acute or convalescent COVID-19. From T cells, B-cell-depleted T cells, or PBMCs came the material, which was cDNA or gDNA.

Recruitment covered fewer than 25 US areas and drew participants whose ages spanned about 18 to 89 years. The chain recombines TRBV29-1 with TRBJ1-1; perhaps TRBD1 as D (6 bases). The clonotype originates from a woman aged 40 to 50 with acute COVID-19. The sequenced material came from PBMCs or T cells enriched from blood (not recorded which). CDR3 coding DNA: TGCAGCGCCAGGACAGAAGGCACTGAAGCTTTCTTT. Its protein product is CSARTEGTEAFF.